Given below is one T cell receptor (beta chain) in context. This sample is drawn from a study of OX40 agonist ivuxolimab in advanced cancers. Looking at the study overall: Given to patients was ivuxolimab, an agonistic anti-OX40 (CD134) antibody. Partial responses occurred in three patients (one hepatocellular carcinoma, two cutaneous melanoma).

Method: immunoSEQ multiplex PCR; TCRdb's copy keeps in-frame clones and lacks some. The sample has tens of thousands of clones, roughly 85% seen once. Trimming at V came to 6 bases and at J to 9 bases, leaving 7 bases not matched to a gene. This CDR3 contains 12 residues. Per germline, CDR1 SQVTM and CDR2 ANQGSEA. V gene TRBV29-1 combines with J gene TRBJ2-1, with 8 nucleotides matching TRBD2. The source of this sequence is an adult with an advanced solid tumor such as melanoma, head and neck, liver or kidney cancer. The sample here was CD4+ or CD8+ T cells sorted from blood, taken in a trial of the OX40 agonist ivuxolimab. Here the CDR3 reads CSVTGGPGEQFF. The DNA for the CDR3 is TGCAGCGTGACGGGGGGGCCGGGTGAGCAGTTCTTC.